The clone carrying this T cell receptor (beta chain) showed up just once. No antigen is known for it. PCR amplification relied on 60 Vbeta primers (plus 13 Jbeta primers). Some clones are missing from TCRdb's copy, which holds only in-frame ones; the method was immunoSEQ multiplex PCR. The repertoire holds about 120,000 clones, 78% seen once, with approximately 11% in the top ten. The sample originates from a study of cytomegalovirus exposure and HLA in healthy donors. Findings and caveats of the study: Later analysis indicated greater clonal expansion among HLA-associated TCR beta chains than among equally common other chains. CMV serostatus alone was available as immune exposure information.

Germline CDR1 reads KGHSH; CDR2 reads LQKENI. V lost 3 bases and J lost 2, with 14 bases in between. The CDR3 has 16 amino acids. The sequencing input was PBMCs. The clonotype comes from a man aged 25 to 40 in good health and CMV-seropositive. V is TRBV18 and J is TRBJ1-5, with D hard to call. CDR3 sequence reads: CASSPNPGGGNQPQHF. CDR3 DNA: TGTGCCAGCTCACCCAACCCCGGCGGGGGCAATCAGCCCCAGCATTTT. The full variable domain, completed using reference TRBV18 and TRBJ1-5, is NAGVMQNPRHLVRRRGQEARLRCSPMKGHSHVYWYRQLPEEGLKFMVYLQKENIIDESGMPKERFSAEFPKEGPSILRIQQVVRGDSAAYFCASSPNPGGGNQPQHFGDGTRLSIL.